This T cell receptor (beta chain) was profiled in a study of blood T cells in healthy people across ages. Overall study findings and caveats: Donors of long life had a larger count of naive CD4+ cells and greater diversity than aged donors.

The CDR3 is made up of 19 amino acids. Per germline, CDR1 DFQATT and CDR2 SNEGSKA (reference sequence). A remark on this clonotype: The antigen remains unidentified.

Combining a sample-barcoded 5' primer with a J-beta primer mix, a second PCR ran for roughly 6 to 12 cycles. TCRdb reanalysed the 5' RACE reads using MiXCR and keeps one entry per CDR3 protein. The sample carries roughly 500,000 distinct CDR3 sequences, around 24% recorded once. These data were also filed under a second study, of T cells of mothers and their children. This second study notes: The people who donated were a few healthy Caucasian mothers and their six children. For the second PCR, the M1S primer put in sample barcodes and 2-4 random nucleotides. Slightly higher but non-significant overlap marked related mother-child pairs versus unrelated pairs.

The rearrangement links TRBV20-1 to TRBJ2-7, with TRBD2 matching over 14 bases. The last part of the DNA fits TRBJ2-1 better; the J call may be wrong. This sequence was found in a boy younger than 18 in good health. Sequencing input: blood. CDR3 in amino acids: CSAKGLAGGITFPYNEQFF. DNA of the CDR3: TGCAGTGCTAAAGGACTAGCGGGGGGTATAACCTTCCCCTACAATGAGCAGTTCTTC.